This TCR beta chain was documented in a study of a mutant IDH1 vaccine in newly diagnosed glioma. Study context: The first vaccination came 4-6 weeks after radiotherapy alone, or with temozolomide cycles.

The CDR3 is 14 residues long. Per germline, CDR1 MNHEY and CDR2 SMNVEV (reference sequence). V lost 5 bases to trimming and J lost 3 bases, with 13 bases between them. Time point: week 35, safety follow-up. Each dose delivered 300 ug of mutant IDH1 20-mer peptide subcutaneously with imiquimod. Data came from immunoSEQ multiplex PCR; TCRdb stores just in-frame clones and leaves some out. The sample consists of 50,000 to 65,000 clones, about nine tenths of them appearing once. In regard to this clone: Its specificity is not known.

This receptor was taken from a man aged 35-49 years with glioma. Sequences were derived from PBMCs, sampled from a glioma patient whose treatment included an IDH1 peptide vaccine. J is TRBJ1-1 and V is TRBV27, with D perhaps matching TRBD1 (6 bases). The CDR3 nucleotides are TGTGCCAGCAGTATACAGGGATTGTACACTGAAGCTTTCTTT. As protein: CASSIQGLYTEAFF.